This TCR beta chain is drawn from a study of human T cells and chemical hapten exposure. Study context: Chiefly women, the patients showed alopecia areata, totalis or universalis. Study results and caveats: No shift was seen in TCRs above 1 in 1000 frequency with DPC sensitization. Alopecia in all donors means immunity may differ from healthy individuals. Relative to controls, expanded TCRs formed significantly more large CDR3 similarity clusters.

The germline gives CDR1 LGHDT, CDR2 YNNKEL (reference sequence). The CDR3 consists of 18 residues. The V and J ends lost 0 bases and 5 bases respectively, with 20 bases between them. A single record per CDR3 protein comes from TCRdb applying MiXCR to the RACE reads. The sample has 360,000 or so distinct CDR3 sequences; nearly 6.5% are singletons. In its sample, this clonotype was seen a few times. Its antigen remains unidentified. Time point specified: patch test 2, 6 weeks after DPC sensitization. Stated treatment: therapeutic diphenylcyclopropenone sensitization with weekly scalp DPC. The V call is TRBV3-1, the J call TRBJ1-5; D possibly corresponds to TRBD1 (5 bases). The sequencing used whole blood, collected in connection with sensitization to the hapten diphenylcyclopropenone (DPC). The receptor's source is a woman younger than 30 with alopecia areata. Some clones in this sample may be carry-over from other donors' samples. As DNA, the CDR3 is TGTGCCAGCAGCCAAGAGCCCACGGGCCAGGGAGGAGATCAGCCCCAGCATTTT. This translates into CASSQEPTGQGGDQPQHF.